One and the same sample provided the 30 T cell receptor beta chains below, sequenced in a study of cytomegalovirus exposure and HLA in healthy donors. The primer mix had 60 Vbeta and 13 Jbeta primers. The data were produced by immunoSEQ multiplex PCR, yet TCRdb's version contains in-frame clones alone and is incomplete. The top ten clones hold around 9% of a sample with 160,000 or so clones, 80% to 85% of them seen once. The sample was PBMCs. The receptors come from a male donor in good health and CMV-seropositive.

This chain links TRBV6-5 with TRBJ1-6, with 8 bases identical to TRBD1. Germline V gene sequence: CDR1 MNHEY, CDR2 SVGAGI. This CDR3 is built from 15 residues. Losses at the gene ends were 6 bases for V and 9 bases for J; bases not matched to a gene: 10. Written as DNA, the CDR3 is TGTGCCAGCAGCTCGATCGGGACAGGTGGTTCACCCCTCCACTTT. It codes for CASSSIGTGGSPLHF.

This chain joins TRBV30 and TRBJ1-5; D perhaps matches TRBD1 (6 bases). The CDR3 runs to 15 residues. Germline V gives CDR1 GTSNPN, CDR2 SVGIG (reference sequence). The V end lost 1 base, the J end lost 4 bases, and 14 bases lay between the germline ends. CDR3 nucleotide sequence: TGTGCCTGGAGTGGAGGGGGGGGGAGAAATCAGCCCCAGCATTTT. It codes for CAWSGGGGRNQPQHF.

CDR3 residues: CASTLAGVETQYF. In DNA, the CDR3 is TGTGCCTCTACCTTAGCGGGGGTGGAGACCCAGTACTTC. V and J are TRBV30 and TRBJ2-5, with 9 bases lining up with TRBD2. The germline CDR1 and CDR2 sequences are GTSNPN and SVGIG (reference sequence). This CDR3 region has 13 residues. J lost 5 bases, V lost 7 bases, and 8 bases had no gene match.

The gene calls are TRBV9 and TRBJ1-3; TRBD1 matches 8 bases. Germline CDR1 is SGDLS and CDR2 is YYNGEE. The V segment lost 3 bases and the J segment 0 bases; nucleotides outside the gene matches: 2. The CDR3 is 15 residues long. CDR3: CASSGDRGSGNTIYF. CDR3 DNA sequence: TGTGCCAGCAGCGGAGACAGGGGCTCTGGAAACACCATATATTTT.

The chain is built from TRBV11-2 and TRBJ2-4, with D possibly being TRBD2 (7 bases). The CDR3 is made up of 16 amino acids. CDR1 and CDR2 (germline): SGHAT, FQNNGV. V lost 0 bases and J lost 3, with 12 bases in between. As DNA, the CDR3 is TGTGCCAGCAGCTTAGATCAAGGGGGGGACAAAAACATTCAGTACTTC. Its translation is CASSLDQGGDKNIQYF.

The V call is TRBV30, the J call TRBJ1-5, with D possibly being TRBD1 (5 bases). V lost 3 bases and J lost 3, with 9 bases in between. Germline CDR1 is GTSNPN and CDR2 is SVGIG (reference sequence). This CDR3 spans 13 amino acids. CDR3 in DNA: TGTGCCTGGAGGCAGGGCTTCAATCAGCCCCAGCATTTT. This codes for CAWRQGFNQPQHF. Using reference TRBV30 and TRBJ1-5 for the parts outside the CDR3, the full variable domain is SQTIHQWPATLVQPVGSPLSLECTVEGTSNPNLYWYRQAAGRGLQLLFYSVGIGQISSEVPQNLSASRPQDRQFILSSKKLLLSDSGFYLCAWRQGFNQPQHFGDGTRLSIL.

This clone has a handful of counts. The rearrangement uses TRBV19 and TRBJ1-2, with D unclear. Germline-derived CDR1 and CDR2 are LNHDA and SQIVND (reference sequence). The CDR3 sequence is 15 residues long. V was clipped by 5 bases and J by 2 bases, with 15 bases between them. The chain's CDR3 is CASSPPRIHNYGYTF. The CDR3 DNA is TGTGCCAGTAGTCCCCCCAGGATCCACAACTATGGCTACACCTTC.

The V gene is TRBV4-1, the J gene TRBJ1-1, with a tentative D call TRBD1 (6 bases). This CDR3 has 16 residues. Between the trimmed V and J ends, which lost 4 bases and 0 bases, there was a span of 15 bases. Per germline, CDR1 MGHRA and CDR2 YSYEKL. The CDR3: CASSPRDKAMNTEAFF. In DNA, the CDR3 is TGCGCCAGCAGCCCCCGGGACAAAGCTATGAACACTGAAGCTTTCTTT.

This sequence joins TRBV7-9 and TRBJ2-5; 9 bases align to TRBD2. V lost 5 bases and J lost 5; bases outside the gene matches: 6. The CDR3 totals 14 residues. CDR1 is SEHNR and CDR2 is FQNEAQ in the germline V gene (reference sequence). The DNA of the CDR3 is TGTGCCAGCAGCCCAAGACTAGCGGTGGAGACCCAGTACTTC. Its protein product is CASSPRLAVETQYF.

The gene calls are TRBV4-3 and TRBJ2-7, with TRBD2 as a possible D gene (5 bases). Trimming took 1 base from V and 0 from J, leaving 7 bases between them. Germline V gene sequence: CDR1 LGHNA, CDR2 YSLEER. The CDR3 spans 14 residues. The CDR3 is CASSQGGSSYEQYF. In DNA, the CDR3 is TGCGCCAGCAGCCAAGGAGGGTCCTCCTACGAGCAGTACTTC.

The gene calls are TRBV5-1 and TRBJ2-3; TRBD2 matches at 11 bases. Germline CDR1 and CDR2: SGHRS and YFSETQ. V lost 6 bases, J lost 1 base, and 1 base stayed unmatched. The CDR3 consists of 14 residues. The CDR3, as DNA: TGCGCCAGCAAGACTAGCGGGGGCACAGATACGCAGTATTTT. Protein: CASKTSGGTDTQYF.

The chain links TRBV6-6 to TRBJ2-2, with 9 positions matching TRBD1. CDR3 length equals 14 residues. V lost 10 bases, J lost 1 base, and 4 bases stayed unmatched. Germline CDR1 MNHNY, CDR2 SVGAGI (reference sequence). For the CDR3, the DNA is TGTGCCATCTGGGACAGGGAGAACACCGGGGAGCTGTTTTTT. Amino acids: CAIWDRENTGELFF.

The chain has TRBV19 and TRBJ2-2; tentative D call: TRBD1 (6 bases). The V end was cut by 6 bases, the J end by 2 bases, with 16 bases between. CDR3 size: 16 residues. CDR1 and CDR2 from the germline V gene are LNHDA and SQIVND (reference sequence). CDR3 residues: CASRASDSANTGELFF. The DNA of the CDR3 is TGTGCCAGTAGAGCTTCGGACAGTGCTAACACCGGGGAGCTGTTTTTT.

This chain uses TRBV11-2 with TRBJ1-1; D is ambiguous. This CDR3 has 13 amino acids. CDR1 is SGHAT, CDR2 FQNNGV, per germline. V lost 2 bases to trimming and J lost 5 bases, with 9 bases between them. DNA for the CDR3: TGTGCCAGCAGCTTATTCTCAGTAACTGAAGCTTTCTTT. Translating it yields CASSLFSVTEAFF.

This clone is a singleton in its sample. Relative to the germline gene, one junction end is altered; a read error may explain this. The identical CDR3 is also encoded by other nucleotide sequences in the sample. The CDR3 DNA reads TGCGCCAGCAGTTTACGGGCTAGCGGGAGGGCGGAGACCCAGTACTTC. This translates into CASSLRASGRAETQYF. The rearrangement links TRBV27 to TRBJ2-5, with TRBD2 matching 12 bases. Germline CDR1 reads MNHEY; CDR2 reads SMNVEV (reference sequence). This CDR3 spans 16 amino acids.

This clone was counted once. This chain connects TRBV6-6 to TRBJ1-1, with D possibly TRBD1 on 6 matching bases. The CDR3 has 14 amino acids. Trimming took off 6 bases at V and 6 bases at J, with 17 bases between the two ends. CDR1 is MNHNY, CDR2 SVGAGI, per germline (reference sequence). For the CDR3, the DNA is TGTGCCAGCAGCCCCCTACTTGGGGGCCCTGAAGCTTTCTTT. This gives the protein CASSPLLGGPEAFF.

The chain recombines TRBV2 with TRBJ2-1; D is perhaps TRBD1 (5 bases). The CDR3 loop spans 12 amino acids. Germline V CDR1 and CDR2: SNHLY, FYNNEI. V lost 7 bases and J 11 bases, leaving 15 bases between the germline ends. The CDR3 loop is CASKGNVIQQFF. CDR3 in DNA: TGTGCCAGCAAGGGGAACGTCATACAGCAGTTCTTC.

The chain combines TRBV28 with TRBJ1-3; D perhaps matches TRBD1 (6 bases). The CDR3 is 15 amino acids. V dropped 4 bases and J dropped 0 bases, with 10 bases sitting between them. Germline CDR1 reads MDHEN; CDR2 reads SYDVKM. The CDR3 spells CASSSWTVSGNTIYF. In nucleotides, the CDR3 is TGTGCCAGCAGTTCCTGGACAGTCTCTGGAAACACCATATATTTT.

The chain uses TRBV6-1 and TRBJ2-1; 13 nucleotides agree with TRBD2. CDR1 is MNHNS and CDR2 is SASEGT in the germline V gene. The J segment lost 8 bases and the V segment lost 7 bases, leaving 8 bases of the junction unmatched. The CDR3 is 15 residues long. CDR3 DNA sequence: TGTGCCAGCACCGCGGGACTAGCGGGATACGATGAGCAGTTCTTC. Translating it yields CASTAGLAGYDEQFF.

The V and J genes are TRBV29-1 and TRBJ2-7; TRBD2 agrees at 11 bases. The germline gives CDR1 SQVTM, CDR2 ANQGSEA. The CDR3 has 15 residues. Trimming cost V 4 bases and J 0 bases; bases outside gene matches: 5. This chain's CDR3 is CSVASGRLSSYEQYF. The CDR3 DNA reads TGCAGCGTTGCTAGCGGGAGGTTGAGCTCCTACGAGCAGTACTTC.

This clone came up once. The genes are TRBV27 and TRBJ2-3; 9 bases match TRBD2. The J segment lost 1 base and the V segment lost 9 bases, leaving 8 bases of the junction unmatched. CDR3 length equals 15 residues. Per the germline V gene, CDR1 is MNHEY and CDR2 is SMNVEV (reference sequence). DNA for the CDR3: TGTGCCAGTGCGGCCAGCGGGAGGCGCACAGATACGCAGTATTTT. Its protein is CASAASGRRTDTQYF.

This sequence joins TRBV27 and TRBJ1-5; D perhaps matches TRBD1 (5 bases). The germline V and J ends were trimmed by 5 bases and 0 bases, with 11 bases remaining between them. This CDR3 has 15 residues. Germline values: CDR1 MNHEY, CDR2 SMNVEV (reference sequence). In DNA, the CDR3 is TGTGCCAGCAGTGCGACAGCTTATAGCAATCAGCCCCAGCATTTT. This translates into CASSATAYSNQPQHF.

In its sample, this clone was seen once. The chain links TRBV19 to TRBJ1-1; TRBD1 might be the D (5 bases). With 3 bases removed from V and 5 bases from J, the gap between germline ends came to 10 bases. Germline V gene lookup returns CDR1 LNHDA and CDR2 SQIVND (reference sequence). The CDR3 is made up of 13 amino acids. This chain's CDR3 is CASSIQGGTEAFF. The DNA for the CDR3 is TGTGCCAGTAGTATCCAGGGAGGGACTGAAGCTTTCTTT.

V is TRBV28 and J is TRBJ1-1, with 9 bases aligning to TRBD1. J was trimmed by 5 bases and V by 8 bases; bases with no gene match: 6. The V gene's germline CDR1 is MDHEN and CDR2 SYDVKM. This CDR3 comprises 13 residues. CDR3 loop: CASVGQGITEAFF. CDR3 DNA sequence: TGTGCCAGCGTGGGACAGGGTATTACTGAAGCTTTCTTT. Supplemented by reference TRBV28 and TRBJ1-1, the full variable domain reads DVKVTQSSRYLVKRTGEKVFLECVQDMDHENMFWYRQDPGLGLRLIYFSYDVKMKEKGDIPEGYSVSREKKERFSLILESASTNQTSMYLCASVGQGITEAFFGQGTRLTVV.

The chain employs TRBV5-1 and TRBJ2-7; weak D call: TRBD1 (6 bases). The V gene lost 4 bases and the J gene lost 3 bases, with 14 bases spanning the gap. The germline V gene encodes CDR1 SGHRS and CDR2 YFSETQ. This CDR3 is 14 amino acids long. CDR3 DNA sequence: TGCGCCAGCAGCGGGGGACAAGGCTTCTACGAGCAGTACTTC. Its translation: CASSGGQGFYEQYF.

This clone was detected only once. J is TRBJ1-2 and V is TRBV6-1; TRBD1 aligns across 7 bases. The V segment lost 2 bases and the J segment 5 bases; nucleotides outside the gene matches: 5. The CDR3 is 14 amino acids. Germline V gives CDR1 MNHNS, CDR2 SASEGT. Here the CDR3 DNA reads TGTGCCAGCAGTGAAACAGGGGCGGCTTATGGCTACACCTTC. Amino acid sequence: CASSETGAAYGYTF.

The chain employs TRBV6-1 and TRBJ1-6; TRBD1 aligns across 10 bases. V lost 8 bases, J lost 7 bases, and 8 bases stayed unmatched. Germline loops: CDR1 MNHNS, CDR2 SASEGT. The CDR3 runs 15 residues. CDR3 coding DNA: TGTGCCAGCCCCGCGACAGGGGGCGCAAATTCACCCCTCCACTTT. This encodes CASPATGGANSPLHF.

In its sample, this clone was seen once. The V call is TRBV15, the J call TRBJ2-1; 7 bases line up with TRBD2. This CDR3 has 16 amino acids. With 3 bases clipped from V and 2 bases from J, the junction kept 7 bases outside the gene matches. Germline assignment: CDR1 LNHNV and CDR2 YYDKDF (reference sequence). CDR3 region: CATSRGERGTYNEQFF. In nucleotides, the CDR3 is TGTGCCACCAGCAGGGGAGAGCGGGGAACCTACAATGAGCAGTTCTTC. Full variable domain (remainder filled in from reference TRBV15 and TRBJ2-1): DAMVIQNPRYQVTQFGKPVTLSCSQTLNHNVMYWYQQKSSQAPKLLFHYYDKDFNNEADTPDNFQSRRPNTSFCFLDIRSPGLGDTAMYLCATSRGERGTYNEQFFGPGTRLTVL.

V is TRBV11-2 and J is TRBJ1-1; 9 nucleotides line up with TRBD1. V dropped 4 bases and J dropped 0; count of bases not matched to a gene: 9. Germline V lookup: CDR1 SGHAT, CDR2 FQNNGV. This CDR3 comprises 17 residues. The CDR3: CASSSYPGQGMNTEAFF. CDR3 bases: TGTGCCAGCAGCTCCTACCCGGGACAGGGCATGAACACTGAAGCTTTCTTT.

The CDR3 is CASSLAWAGGETQYF. In DNA, the CDR3 is TGTGCCAGCAGCTTAGCGTGGGCGGGGGGGGAGACCCAGTACTTC. The chain links TRBV7-2 to TRBJ2-5; 9 positions match TRBD2. CDR3 length: 15 amino acids. Germline lookup yields CDR1 SGHTA and CDR2 FQGNSA. V dropped 0 bases and J dropped 5; count of bases not matched to a gene: 4.